This TCR beta chain was sequenced for a study of long-term antiretroviral therapy in people with HIV. Study-wide context: The earliest samples came from an era when ART typically awaited falling CD4 counts.

It was version v3.0 of the immunoSEQ assay that was run at survey level. The data were produced by immunoSEQ multiplex PCR, yet TCRdb's version contains in-frame clones alone and is incomplete. The sample holds tens of thousands of clones; approximately 83% are singletons and the top ten take 8% to 10%. This clone appeared a single time. The target antigen is unknown. Notes on the study in general: Spans of CDR3 length were tighter for HIV repertoires than for controls.

No donor had fewer than one pre-ART PBMC sample or fewer than two post-ART PBMC samples. Before DNA extraction, roughly 0.85-10 million cryopreserved PBMC were held in the samples. CDR3 size: 16 residues. CDR1 is PRHDT, CDR2 FYEKMQ, per germline (reference sequence). Trimming took 5 bases from V and 4 from J, leaving 20 bases between them. The sequencing used unsorted PBMCs, collected about 2.7 years after starting antiretroviral therapy. The chain couples TRBV13 to TRBJ1-1, with a possible D match to TRBD1 (5 bases). The source of this sequence is a young man with HIV. The CDR3 nucleotides are TGTGCCAGCAGCCCCCCCCGAGCAGGGAAGGCCACTGAAGCTTTCTTT. Its protein product is CASSPPRAGKATEAFF.